These T cell receptor beta chains were read from a single sample in a study of early T cells in non-severe SARS-CoV-2 infection. A single record per CDR3 protein comes from TCRdb applying MiXCR to the 5' RACE reads. The sample consists of about 55,000 distinct CDR3 sequences, approximately 13% of them appearing once. The sequencing here drew on whole blood, taken at baseline. Receptors originate from an adult who was a healthcare worker with PCR-confirmed SARS-CoV-2 infection or an uninfected control (not recorded which). The CDR3 runs from the conserved cysteine through the conserved F or W. The order of the fields is D gene, V gene, clone size, J gene, CDR3 protein, CDR3 DNA. A D gene is named only where the DNA matches it firmly. Rows may omit the clone size; those that give it use once, few, many or a size class.

D gene: NA; V gene: TRBV3-1; clone size: few; J gene: TRBJ2-2; CDR3 protein: CASSQVRGVGELFF; CDR3 DNA: TGTGCCAGCAGCCAAGTACGCGGGGTCGGGGAGCTGTTTTTT
D gene: TRBD1; V gene: TRBV3-1; clone size: few; J gene: TRBJ2-2; CDR3 protein: CASRAGQGSGELFF; CDR3 DNA: TGTGCCAGCAGGGCCGGACAGGGAAGCGGGGAGCTGTTTTTT
D gene: NA; V gene: TRBV5-1; clone size: few; J gene: TRBJ2-7; CDR3 protein: CASSLVSGAGEQYF; CDR3 DNA: TGCGCCAGCAGCTTGGTCTCCGGGGCCGGCGAGCAGTACTTC
D gene: TRBD2; V gene: TRBV10-3; clone size: few; J gene: TRBJ2-1; CDR3 protein: CAISDPAPGGSSYNEQFF; CDR3 DNA: TGTGCCATCAGTGATCCCGCCCCTGGCGGGAGCTCCTACAATGAGCAGTTCTTC
D gene: NA; V gene: TRBV6-6; clone size: many; J gene: TRBJ2-3; CDR3 protein: CASRRDPRPTDTQYF; CDR3 DNA: TGTGCCAGCAGAAGGGACCCGCGCCCTACAGATACGCAGTATTTT
D gene: TRBD1; V gene: TRBV30; clone size: NA; J gene: TRBJ2-7; CDR3 protein: CAWRGQEYEQYF; CDR3 DNA: TGTGCCTGGAGGGGACAGGAATACGAGCAGTACTTC
D gene: NA; V gene: TRBV9; clone size: few; J gene: TRBJ2-7; CDR3 protein: CASSPVGTPGSYEQYF; CDR3 DNA: TGTGCCAGCAGCCCAGTGGGGACACCCGGCTCCTACGAGCAGTACTTC
D gene: NA; V gene: TRBV20-1; clone size: NA; J gene: TRBJ2-7; CDR3 protein: CSVSDTYEQYF; CDR3 DNA: TGCAGTGTTAGCGACACCTACGAGCAGTACTTC
D gene: NA; V gene: TRBV20-1; clone size: many; J gene: TRBJ1-5; CDR3 protein: CSAGGRQYGQPQHF; CDR3 DNA: TGCAGTGCTGGAGGGAGACAGTACGGACAGCCCCAGCATTTT
D gene: TRBD1; V gene: TRBV6-5; clone size: once; J gene: TRBJ1-4; CDR3 protein: CASSYSTGERTEKLFF; CDR3 DNA: TGTGCCAGCAGTTACTCGACAGGGGAACGTACTGAAAAACTGTTTTTT
D gene: TRBD2; V gene: TRBV4-1; clone size: NA; J gene: TRBJ2-2; CDR3 protein: CASSQERASGGNTGELFF; CDR3 DNA: TGCGCCAGCAGCCAAGAAAGGGCTAGCGGGGGAAACACCGGGGAGCTGTTTTTT
D gene: NA; V gene: TRBV12-3/TRBV12-4; clone size: many; J gene: TRBJ2-7; CDR3 protein: CASSLKQTYEQYF; CDR3 DNA: TGTGCCAGCAGTTTAAAGCAGACCTACGAGCAGTACTTC
D gene: NA; V gene: TRBV2; clone size: many; J gene: TRBJ1-6; CDR3 protein: CASSGQPGLIHF; CDR3 DNA: TGTGCCAGCAGTGGACAGCCAGGGCTGATCCACTTT
D gene: NA; V gene: TRBV7-8; clone size: many; J gene: TRBJ2-7; CDR3 protein: CASSYRSSPYEQYF; CDR3 DNA: TGTGCCAGCAGCTATAGATCTAGCCCCTACGAGCAGTACTTC
D gene: NA; V gene: TRBV9; clone size: few; J gene: TRBJ2-3; CDR3 protein: CASSVDTRATDTQYF; CDR3 DNA: TGTGCCAGCAGCGTAGATACTAGGGCCACAGATACGCAGTATTTT
D gene: NA; V gene: TRBV12-3/TRBV12-4; clone size: few; J gene: TRBJ2-3; CDR3 protein: CASSLATTDTQYF; CDR3 DNA: TGTGCCAGCAGTTTGGCTACCACAGATACGCAGTATTTT
D gene: NA; V gene: TRBV12-3/TRBV12-4; clone size: few; J gene: TRBJ1-4; CDR3 protein: CASSLAPGKLFF; CDR3 DNA: TGTGCCAGCAGTTTAGCACCCGGGAAACTGTTTTTT
D gene: NA; V gene: TRBV21-1; clone size: NA; J gene: TRBJ1-2; CDR3 protein: CASSSSPPTGVNYGYTF; CDR3 DNA: TGTGCCAGCAGCAGCTCACCACCGACAGGGGTAAACTATGGCTACACCTTC
D gene: NA; V gene: TRBV5-5; clone size: few; J gene: TRBJ2-7; CDR3 protein: CASSLENVATYYEQYF; CDR3 DNA: TGTGCCAGCAGCTTGGAAAATGTGGCAACTTACTACGAGCAGTACTTC
D gene: NA; V gene: TRBV10-2; clone size: many; J gene: TRBJ2-7; CDR3 protein: CASSDTISYEQYF; CDR3 DNA: TGCGCCAGCAGTGATACCATAAGTTACGAGCAGTACTTC
D gene: NA; V gene: TRBV24-1; clone size: many; J gene: TRBJ1-2; CDR3 protein: CATSDFRTAIGLYGYTF; CDR3 DNA: TGTGCCACCAGTGATTTCCGGACAGCTATAGGGCTGTATGGCTACACCTTC
D gene: NA; V gene: TRBV10-2; clone size: NA; J gene: TRBJ1-3; CDR3 protein: CASSESFSVNTIYF; CDR3 DNA: TGCGCCAGCAGTGAGTCGTTCAGCGTAAACACCATATATTTT
D gene: NA; V gene: TRBV5-4; clone size: few; J gene: TRBJ2-7; CDR3 protein: CASSFGSSHF; CDR3 DNA: TGTGCCAGCAGCTTCGGGAGCAGTCACTTC
D gene: NA; V gene: TRBV12-3/TRBV12-4; clone size: few; J gene: TRBJ1-2; CDR3 protein: CASSLAIDSYGYTF; CDR3 DNA: TGTGCCAGCAGTTTAGCGATCGACAGCTATGGCTACACCTTC
D gene: NA; V gene: TRBV12-3/TRBV12-4; clone size: few; J gene: TRBJ2-1; CDR3 protein: CASGRIIYNEQFF; CDR3 DNA: TGTGCCAGCGGGAGGATAATTTACAATGAGCAGTTCTTC
D gene: NA; V gene: TRBV27; clone size: many; J gene: TRBJ2-5; CDR3 protein: CASSLYWGQETQYF; CDR3 DNA: TGTGCCAGCAGTTTATATTGGGGGCAAGAGACCCAGTACTTC
D gene: TRBD1; V gene: TRBV6-1; clone size: few; J gene: TRBJ2-1; CDR3 protein: CASSPGQGPYNEQFF; CDR3 DNA: TGTGCCAGCAGTCCTGGACAGGGGCCGTACAATGAGCAGTTCTTC
D gene: TRBD2; V gene: TRBV27; clone size: NA; J gene: TRBJ2-5; CDR3 protein: CASSLALAGGPGETQYF; CDR3 DNA: TGTGCCAGCAGTTTAGCCCTAGCGGGGGGCCCAGGAGAGACCCAGTACTTC
D gene: NA; V gene: TRBV11-2; clone size: many; J gene: TRBJ2-5; CDR3 protein: CASSQQFAGTQYF; CDR3 DNA: TGTGCCAGCAGCCAACAGTTTGCTGGGACCCAGTACTTC
D gene: NA; V gene: TRBV6-6; clone size: many; J gene: TRBJ2-7; CDR3 protein: CASSYGGTYEQYF; CDR3 DNA: TGTGCCAGCAGTTATGGGGGGACCTACGAGCAGTACTTC
D gene: NA; V gene: TRBV19; clone size: NA; J gene: TRBJ2-6; CDR3 protein: CASSMEGPGANVLTF; CDR3 DNA: TGTGCCAGTAGTATGGAAGGGCCTGGGGCCAACGTCCTGACTTTC
D gene: NA; V gene: TRBV6-6; clone size: many; J gene: TRBJ1-5; CDR3 protein: CASSYPNVEISNQPQHF; CDR3 DNA: TGTGCCAGCAGTTACCCTAACGTGGAGATAAGCAATCAGCCCCAGCATTTT
D gene: NA; V gene: TRBV19; clone size: NA; J gene: TRBJ2-1; CDR3 protein: CASSIGGVAYNEQFF; CDR3 DNA: TGTGCCAGTAGTATAGGCGGGGTCGCCTACAATGAGCAGTTCTTC
D gene: NA; V gene: TRBV5-1; clone size: few; J gene: TRBJ2-7; CDR3 protein: CASSDWTLNHEQYF; CDR3 DNA: TGCGCCAGCAGCGATTGGACCCTGAACCACGAGCAGTACTTC
D gene: TRBD2; V gene: TRBV11-2; clone size: NA; J gene: TRBJ2-3; CDR3 protein: CASSQGLAGLTDTQYF; CDR3 DNA: TGTGCCAGCAGCCAAGGACTAGCGGGGCTCACAGATACGCAGTATTTT
D gene: NA; V gene: TRBV15; clone size: few; J gene: TRBJ1-1; CDR3 protein: CATSRSGRAEAFF; CDR3 DNA: TGTGCCACCAGCCGATCCGGACGGGCAGAAGCTTTCTTT
D gene: TRBD1; V gene: TRBV2; clone size: many; J gene: TRBJ2-4; CDR3 protein: CASRIGTGIAKNIQYF; CDR3 DNA: TGTGCCAGCCGCATCGGGACAGGGATAGCCAAAAACATTCAGTACTTC
D gene: TRBD1; V gene: TRBV7-9; clone size: NA; J gene: TRBJ2-7; CDR3 protein: CASSLGQGPNGEQYF; CDR3 DNA: TGTGCCAGCAGCTTAGGACAGGGACCCAACGGCGAGCAGTACTTC
D gene: TRBD2; V gene: TRBV12-3/TRBV12-4; clone size: many; J gene: TRBJ2-1; CDR3 protein: CASSSIAGGGGEQFF; CDR3 DNA: TGTGCCAGCAGTTCCATAGCGGGGGGAGGAGGTGAGCAGTTCTTC
D gene: NA; V gene: TRBV5-5; clone size: NA; J gene: TRBJ2-1; CDR3 protein: CASSFFLLDEQFF; CDR3 DNA: TGTGCCAGCAGCTTCTTTCTCCTCGATGAGCAGTTCTTC
D gene: NA; V gene: TRBV6-6; clone size: few; J gene: TRBJ1-5; CDR3 protein: CASSYGGGGNQPQHF; CDR3 DNA: TGTGCCAGCAGTTACGGAGGAGGGGGCAATCAGCCCCAGCATTTT
D gene: NA; V gene: TRBV7-9; clone size: few; J gene: TRBJ2-1; CDR3 protein: CASSESYNEQFF; CDR3 DNA: TGTGCCAGCAGCGAGTCCTACAATGAGCAGTTCTTC
D gene: NA; V gene: TRBV19; clone size: many; J gene: TRBJ2-2; CDR3 protein: CASSIYEATGELFF; CDR3 DNA: TGTGCCAGTAGTATCTACGAGGCCACCGGGGAGCTGTTTTTT
D gene: NA; V gene: TRBV7-9; clone size: NA; J gene: TRBJ1-5; CDR3 protein: CASSDLGQPQHF; CDR3 DNA: TGTGCCAGCAGCGACCTGGGACAGCCCCAGCATTTT
D gene: NA; V gene: TRBV7-9; clone size: few; J gene: TRBJ2-7; CDR3 protein: CASSLRDRAYEQYF; CDR3 DNA: TGTGCCAGCAGCTTACGGGACCGAGCCTACGAGCAGTACTTC
D gene: NA; V gene: TRBV19; clone size: few; J gene: TRBJ2-3; CDR3 protein: CASSIGGGSPPDTQYF; CDR3 DNA: TGTGCCAGTAGTATTGGAGGGGGGAGCCCACCAGATACGCAGTATTTT
D gene: NA; V gene: TRBV12-3/TRBV12-4; clone size: NA; J gene: TRBJ2-2; CDR3 protein: CASSLGGTPATGELFF; CDR3 DNA: TGTGCCAGCAGTTTGGGAGGAACACCCGCCACCGGGGAGCTGTTTTTT
D gene: TRBD2; V gene: TRBV7-3; clone size: NA; J gene: TRBJ2-7; CDR3 protein: CASSRGLGSYEQYF; CDR3 DNA: TGTGCCAGCAGCCGGGGACTAGGGTCCTACGAGCAGTACTTC
D gene: NA; V gene: TRBV12-3/TRBV12-4; clone size: NA; J gene: TRBJ1-5; CDR3 protein: CASRNRVNQPQHF; CDR3 DNA: TGTGCCAGCAGGAACAGAGTAAATCAGCCCCAGCATTTT
D gene: TRBD1; V gene: TRBV19; clone size: few; J gene: TRBJ2-2; CDR3 protein: CASSIDLPAGQDHTGELFF; CDR3 DNA: TGTGCCAGTAGTATAGATCTACCTGCGGGACAGGACCACACCGGGGAGCTGTTTTTT
D gene: NA; V gene: TRBV6-2/TRBV6-3; clone size: few; J gene: TRBJ1-6; CDR3 protein: CASMVQAYNSPLHF; CDR3 DNA: TGTGCCAGCATGGTCCAGGCGTATAATTCACCCCTCCACTTT
D gene: NA; V gene: TRBV7-9; clone size: many; J gene: TRBJ2-1; CDR3 protein: CASSPLGGSHEQFF; CDR3 DNA: TGTGCCAGCAGCCCCCTTGGGGGATCCCATGAGCAGTTCTTC
D gene: TRBD1; V gene: TRBV30; clone size: few; J gene: TRBJ1-2; CDR3 protein: CAWRSPGGYYGYTF; CDR3 DNA: TGTGCCTGGAGATCTCCAGGGGGTTACTATGGCTACACCTTC
D gene: NA; V gene: TRBV2; clone size: NA; J gene: TRBJ1-5; CDR3 protein: CASRRDTNSNQPQHF; CDR3 DNA: TGTGCCAGCAGGAGAGACACCAATAGCAATCAGCCCCAGCATTTT
D gene: TRBD1; V gene: TRBV3-1; clone size: many; J gene: TRBJ2-2; CDR3 protein: CASSQGTGFSGELFF; CDR3 DNA: TGTGCCAGCAGCCAAGGGACAGGGTTCTCCGGGGAGCTGTTTTTT
D gene: TRBD1; V gene: TRBV20-1; clone size: many; J gene: TRBJ1-5; CDR3 protein: CSAVDRGRWDQPQHF; CDR3 DNA: TGCAGTGCTGTGGACAGGGGGCGCTGGGATCAGCCCCAGCATTTT
D gene: NA; V gene: TRBV7-9; clone size: NA; J gene: TRBJ1-1; CDR3 protein: CASSLGVGSNTEAFF; CDR3 DNA: TGTGCCAGCAGCTTAGGGGTAGGGTCAAACACTGAAGCTTTCTTT
D gene: NA; V gene: TRBV5-6; clone size: NA; J gene: TRBJ1-1; CDR3 protein: CATSTGALNTEAFF; CDR3 DNA: TGTGCCACCAGTACGGGGGCACTGAACACTGAAGCTTTCTTT
D gene: TRBD2; V gene: TRBV5-4; clone size: few; J gene: TRBJ2-1; CDR3 protein: CASSLLTSGRSYNEQFF; CDR3 DNA: TGTGCCAGCAGCTTATTGACTAGCGGTAGGTCCTACAATGAGCAGTTCTTC